The 16 T cell receptor beta chains presented below share a single source sample, sequenced in a study of blood T cells in healthy people across ages. Next came a second PCR, run for roughly 6 to 11 cycles, which used a sample-barcoded 5' primer along with a J-beta primer mix. TCRdb reprocessed the 5' RACE reads via MiXCR and lists one record per CDR3 protein. The sample lists 800,000 or so distinct CDR3 sequences; around 25% were seen once. These data also featured in a second study, about T cells of mothers and their children.

The sequenced sample was blood. These receptors all come from a boy aged 5-17 years in good health.

A word on this clonotype: This is likely a read error, given that the CDR3 carries no conserved phenylalanine or tryptophan at its end. The V gene is TRBV29-1, the J gene TRBJ2-7, with 7 bases aligning to TRBD2. Germline trimming cut 6 bases from V and 1 base from J; bases unmatched to any gene: 9. This CDR3 is built from 14 residues. CDR1 and CDR2 (germline): SQVTM, ANQGSEA. The DNA of the CDR3 is TGCAGCGTAACTAGCGCCAAGGGATCCTACGAGCAGTACCTC. As protein: CSVTSAKGSYEQYL.

This rearrangement joins TRBV20-1 to TRBJ1-5, with 7 bases that match TRBD1. The V gene's germline CDR1 is DFQATT and CDR2 SNEGSKA (reference sequence). CDR3 length: 19 residues. V lost 1 base, J lost 0 bases, and 15 bases stayed unmatched. CDR3 in amino acids: CSARARYRGYFYSNQPQHF. CDR3 DNA sequence: TGCAGTGCTAGAGCAAGGTACAGGGGCTACTTCTATAGCAATCAGCCCCAGCATTTT.

This clonotype was recorded only once. At one end, the junction sequence differs from germline, possibly due to a read error. The chain joins TRBV29-1 to TRBJ1-6, with 7 bases that match TRBD1. CDR3 length equals 13 residues. Germline V gene data show CDR1 as SQVTM and CDR2 as ANQGSEA. The DNA of the CDR3 is TGCAGCTTCTCACAGGGGAATAATTCACCCCTCCGCTTT. This translates into CSFSQGNNSPLRF. Looking up the rest from reference TRBV29-1 and TRBJ1-6 gives the full variable domain: SAVISQKPSRDICQRGTSLTIQCQVDSQVTMMFWYRQQPGQSLTLIATANQGSEATYESGFVIDKFPISRPNLTFSTLTVSNMSPEDSSIYLCSFSQGNNSPLRFGNGTRLTVT.

The genes are TRBV20-1 and TRBJ2-1; D is perhaps TRBD2 (5 bases). Trimming cost V 3 bases and J 0 bases, with 12 bases left between them. This CDR3 spans 15 amino acids. The germline V gene has CDR1 DFQATT and CDR2 SNEGSKA (reference sequence). The DNA for the CDR3 is TGCAGTGCTAGGCTAGCACAAAGCTCCTACAATGAGCAGTTCTTC. Protein sequence: CSARLAQSSYNEQFF.

The V gene is TRBV29-1, the J gene TRBJ2-7; 9 bases are a match to TRBD1. The CDR3 runs 14 residues. Germline V gives CDR1 SQVTM, CDR2 ANQGSEA. V was pared by 4 bases and J by 5 bases, with 9 bases of the junction left unmatched. The CDR3 sequence: CSVAPGTGRNEQYF. The CDR3 DNA reads TGCAGCGTTGCCCCCGGGACAGGGCGAAACGAGCAGTACTTC.

This clonotype has more than one count but fewer than ten. The chain combines TRBV7-9 with TRBJ2-6; 8 bases fit TRBD1. Germline-derived CDR1 and CDR2 are SEHNR and FQNEAQ (reference sequence). Trimming removed 4 bases from V and 0 bases from J; junction bases left unmatched: 8. The CDR3 length is 18 residues. The CDR3 DNA follows: TGTGCCAGCAGCTCGTCCGGGACAGGACTCTCTGGGGCCAACGTCCTGACTTTC. Its protein product is CASSSSGTGLSGANVLTF.

The chain recombines TRBV5-5 with TRBJ2-4; possible D gene TRBD2, 6 bases. V was trimmed by 1 base and J by 6 bases, leaving 11 bases between them. Germline V gene sequence: CDR1 SGHKS, CDR2 YYEKEE (reference sequence). The CDR3 spans 14 residues. DNA of the CDR3: TGTGCCAGCAGCTTGTGGGGGGAAGCAAACATTCAGTACTTC. It translates to CASSLWGEANIQYF.

A few counts support this clonotype. The chain combines TRBV7-2 with TRBJ2-7; 7 bases are a match to TRBD2. The CDR3 contains 14 residues. The ends lost 3 bases at V and 2 bases at J; junction bases unmatched: 4. Germline CDR1 and CDR2: SGHTA and FQGNSA. This CDR3 reads CASSFRLATYEQYF. The CDR3 DNA reads as TGTGCCAGCAGCTTCCGACTAGCCACCTACGAGCAGTACTTC. The whole variable domain, remainder taken from reference TRBV7-2 and TRBJ2-7, is GAGVSQSPSNKVTEKGKDVELRCDPISGHTALYWYRQSLGQGLEFLIYFQGNSAPDKSGLPSDRFSAERTGGSVSTLTIQRTQQEDSAVYLCASSFRLATYEQYFGPGTRLTVT.

This clonotype has just a few counts. The V gene is TRBV7-2, the J gene TRBJ2-5; either TRBD1 or TRBD2 may fit D (6 bases each). Trimming left V 5 bases short and J 5 bases short, with 21 bases between. Germline assignment: CDR1 SGHTA and CDR2 FQGNSA. This CDR3 has 16 residues. This chain's CDR3 is CASSAQGGSQWETQYF. DNA for the CDR3: TGTGCCAGCAGCGCCCAAGGGGGGAGTCAATGGGAGACCCAGTACTTC. Supplemented by reference TRBV7-2 and TRBJ2-5, the full variable domain reads GAGVSQSPSNKVTEKGKDVELRCDPISGHTALYWYRQSLGQGLEFLIYFQGNSAPDKSGLPSDRFSAERTGGSVSTLTIQRTQQEDSAVYLCASSAQGGSQWETQYFGPGTRLLVL.

This rearrangement joins TRBV29-1 to TRBJ2-7; 10 bases map to TRBD2. V dropped 6 bases and J dropped 7; count of bases not matched to a gene: 9. Germline V gene lookup returns CDR1 SQVTM and CDR2 ANQGSEA. This CDR3 region has 13 residues. CDR3 sequence (DNA): TGCAGCGTCGGAGCGGGAGGGCCGGTTGAGCAGTACTTC. This sequence encodes CSVGAGGPVEQYF.

This chain connects TRBV5-1 to TRBJ1-3, with TRBD1 as a possible D gene (6 bases). Per germline, CDR1 SGHRS and CDR2 YFSETQ. There are 15 residues in the CDR3. V lost 3 bases to trimming and J lost 0 bases, with 10 bases between them. The CDR3 sequence: CASSSQGDSGNTIYF. As DNA, the CDR3 is TGCGCCAGCAGCTCACAGGGTGACTCTGGAAACACCATATATTTT.

This clonotype appeared a few times. This chain uses TRBV7-9 with TRBJ1-2; 9 bases match TRBD1. Germline V lookup: CDR1 SEHNR, CDR2 FQNEAQ (reference sequence). CDR3 size: 16 residues. V trimming: 4 bases; J trimming: 8 bases; junction bases outside the gene matches: 14. CDR3 sequence reads: CASSSNVGQGVGGYTF. As DNA, the CDR3 is TGTGCCAGCAGCTCCAACGTGGGACAGGGTGTGGGCGGCTACACCTTC.

The chain is built from TRBV7-2 and TRBJ2-5; 11 positions match TRBD2. With V trimmed by 1 base and J by 5 bases, 6 bases remained unmatched. The CDR3 consists of 16 residues. The germline V gene has CDR1 SGHTA and CDR2 FQGNSA. CDR3 sequence reads: CASSLGGLAVVETQYF. The DNA for the CDR3 is TGTGCCAGCAGCTTAGGGGGACTAGCGGTCGTGGAGACCCAGTACTTC.

This clonotype turned up a few times. The gene calls are TRBV11-2 and TRBJ2-3, with 12 bases matching TRBD1. Per the germline V gene, CDR1 is SGHAT and CDR2 is FQNNGV. The CDR3 has 20 amino acids. V trimming: 5 bases; J trimming: 0 bases; junction bases outside the gene matches: 15. This CDR3 reads CASSHVGTGGSRSSTDTQYF. DNA for the CDR3: TGTGCCAGCAGCCACGTCGGGACAGGGGGCTCCAGGTCTAGCACAGATACGCAGTATTTT.

V gene TRBV7-6 combines with J gene TRBJ2-2; D might be TRBD1 or TRBD2, each matching 5 bases. Germline V gene sequence: CDR1 SGHVS, CDR2 FNYEAQ. Trimming removed 2 bases from V and 4 bases from J, with 8 bases in between. The CDR3 extends over 14 amino acids. Written as DNA, the CDR3 is TGTGCCAGCAGCTTAACGAGGGGCACCGGGGAGCTGTTTTTT. It yields the protein CASSLTRGTGELFF.

The gene calls are TRBV11-2 and TRBJ1-2; the match to TRBD1 covers 7 bases. This CDR3 is built from 17 residues. CDR1 is SGHAT, CDR2 FQNNGV, per germline. With 0 bases clipped from V and 3 bases from J, the junction kept 10 bases outside the gene matches. The CDR3, as DNA: TGTGCCAGCAGCTTAGATCCCCTCGACAGGGAGGACTATGGCTACACCTTC. Its translation is CASSLDPLDREDYGYTF. Full variable domain (outside the CDR3, taken from reference TRBV11-2 and TRBJ1-2): EAGVAQSPRYKIIEKRQSVAFWCNPISGHATLYWYQQILGQGPKLLIQFQNNGVVDDSQLPKDRFSAERLKGVDSTLKIQPAKLEDSAVYLCASSLDPLDREDYGYTFGSGTRLTVV.